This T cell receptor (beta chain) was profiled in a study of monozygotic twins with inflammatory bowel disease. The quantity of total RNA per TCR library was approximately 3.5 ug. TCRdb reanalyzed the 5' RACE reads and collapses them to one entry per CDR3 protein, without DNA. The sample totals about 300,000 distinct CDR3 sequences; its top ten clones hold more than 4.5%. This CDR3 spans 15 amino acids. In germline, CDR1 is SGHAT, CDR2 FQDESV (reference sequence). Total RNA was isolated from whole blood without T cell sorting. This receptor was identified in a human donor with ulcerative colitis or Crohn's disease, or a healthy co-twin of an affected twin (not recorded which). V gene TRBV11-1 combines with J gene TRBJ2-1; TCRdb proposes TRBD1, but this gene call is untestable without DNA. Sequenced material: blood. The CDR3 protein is CASSPTGTGSGEQFF.